This TCR beta chain is drawn from a study of T cells in Graves' hyperthyroidism and ophthalmopathy. Amplified regions were TCR beta CDR3 sequences from RNA transcripts. The study used the HTBI primer set for a first-round RT-PCR of the TCR CDR3. Using its own MiXCR run on the multiplex PCR reads, TCRdb lists one record per CDR3 protein. The sample shows about 270,000 distinct CDR3 sequences, about 20% of them seen only once. CDR3 length: 13 residues. CDR1 SNHLY and CDR2 FYNNEI come from the germline V gene. With V trimmed by 1 base and J by 7 bases, 3 bases remained unmatched. The study included ophthalmopathy patients with Clinical Activity Score at least 3, NOSPECS grade at least 4 and duration under 3 months. A patient was excluded if there was uncontrolled infection, other autoimmune disease, pregnancy or lactation. Diagnoses were made from clinical symptoms, serum measures (thyroxine and TRAb), thyroid ultrasound and orbital computed tomography.

This chain joins TRBV2 and TRBJ2-5; 7 nucleotides agree with TRBD2. The sequence came from a man younger than 40 with Graves' ophthalmopathy. Sequenced input: blood. The CDR3 DNA is TGTGCCAGCAGTGAAGAGGGGAGGGCGACCCAGTACTTC. Amino acid sequence: CASSEEGRATQYF.